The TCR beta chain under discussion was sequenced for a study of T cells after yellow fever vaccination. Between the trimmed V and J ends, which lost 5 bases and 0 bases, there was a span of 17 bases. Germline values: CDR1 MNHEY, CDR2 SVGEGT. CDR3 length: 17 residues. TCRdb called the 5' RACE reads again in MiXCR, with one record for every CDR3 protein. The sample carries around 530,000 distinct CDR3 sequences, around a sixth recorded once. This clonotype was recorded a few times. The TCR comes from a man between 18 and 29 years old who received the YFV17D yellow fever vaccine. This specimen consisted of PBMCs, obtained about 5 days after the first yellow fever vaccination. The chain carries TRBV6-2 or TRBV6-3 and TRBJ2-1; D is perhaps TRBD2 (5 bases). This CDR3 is CASSSGLFLSSYNEQFF. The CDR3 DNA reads TGTGCCAGCAGTAGCGGACTTTTTCTAAGCTCCTACAATGAGCAGTTCTTC.